These 9 T cell receptor beta chains came from one sample sequenced in a study of cytomegalovirus exposure and HLA in healthy donors. With 60 Vbeta and 13 Jbeta primers, the PCR was carried out. The repertoire was sequenced with immunoSEQ multiplex PCR; TCRdb's copy has only in-frame clones and lacks some. The sample has roughly 200,000 clones; 9.5% are singletons. Input material: PBMCs. These receptors were taken from a woman aged 30 to 39 in good health and CMV-seropositive.

This clone has a handful of counts. The rearrangement uses TRBV5-1 and TRBJ1-2, with 8 bases fitting TRBD1. Trimming cost V 3 bases and J 6 bases; bases outside gene matches: 10. The CDR3 spans 15 residues. Germline V gene lookup returns CDR1 SGHRS and CDR2 YFSETQ. The DNA for the CDR3 is TGCGCCAGCAGCTCTGCGCAGGGGGCGCGGGATGGCTACACCTTC. Protein product: CASSSAQGARDGYTF.

The table lists this clone with a few counts. The chain recombines TRBV5-1 with TRBJ2-6, with D unresolved. The ends were cut back, 7 bases at V and 0 bases at J, with 20 bases in the middle. The CDR3 spans 18 residues. The germline V gene encodes CDR1 SGHRS and CDR2 YFSETQ. As DNA, the CDR3 is TGCGCCAGCTACGGATGGGCATCAAAGGACTCTGGGGCCAACGTCCTGACTTTC. The encoded protein is CASYGWASKDSGANVLTF.

This clone occurred a few times. The gene calls are TRBV6-6 and TRBJ2-1; D is ambiguous. The V end was cut by 2 bases, the J end by 5 bases, with 7 bases between. This CDR3 has 13 residues. Per the germline V gene, CDR1 is MNHNY and CDR2 is SVGAGI (reference sequence). Here the CDR3 DNA reads TGTGCCAGCAGTTACATTTCTGACAATGAGCAGTTCTTC. This encodes CASSYISDNEQFF.

This clone was picked up a small number of times. CDR3 in amino acids: CASRGWLAGGNEQFF. The CDR3 nucleotides are TGTGCCAGCAGGGGGTGGCTAGCGGGGGGCAATGAGCAGTTCTTC. The chain has TRBV6-1 and TRBJ2-1; 11 nucleotides agree with TRBD2. CDR1 MNHNS and CDR2 SASEGT come from the germline V gene. The CDR3 loop spans 15 amino acids. J lost 6 bases, V lost 6 bases, and 7 bases had no gene match.

This clone was detected a few times. The chain links TRBV27 to TRBJ2-7; no clear D. Per the germline V gene, CDR1 is MNHEY and CDR2 is SMNVEV (reference sequence). V lost 5 bases, J lost 6 bases, and 8 bases lay in between. This CDR3 region has 11 residues. The CDR3 protein is CASSLLGEQYF. The CDR3 DNA reads TGTGCCAGCAGTCTCCTCGGCGAGCAGTACTTC.

This chain uses TRBV2 with TRBJ2-7; tentative D call: TRBD1 (6 bases). Germline CDR1 reads SNHLY; CDR2 reads FYNNEI. V was clipped by 5 bases and J by 4 bases, with 15 bases between them. The CDR3 covers 14 residues. CDR3 sequence (DNA): TGTGCCAGCAGTCTGCCGGGACACATGTACGAGCAGTACTTC. Encoded protein: CASSLPGHMYEQYF.

This clone was recorded a few times. Distinct nucleotide sequences in the sample also encode this CDR3. The chain is built from TRBV29-1 and TRBJ2-4; TRBD1 matches at 10 bases. From germline, CDR1 is SQVTM and CDR2 ANQGSEA. The CDR3 extends over 14 amino acids. The V and J ends lost 7 bases and 7 bases, in that order; junction bases with no gene match: 10. The chain's CDR3 is CSAMTGGAGNIQYF. CDR3 nucleotides: TGCAGCGCCATGACAGGGGGCGCGGGGAACATTCAGTACTTC.

This clone was seen a few times. The V and J genes are TRBV5-1 and TRBJ2-3, with D possibly TRBD2 on 6 matching bases. V dropped 4 bases and J dropped 2 bases, with 14 bases sitting between them. The length of the CDR3 is 15 residues. Germline V gene sequence: CDR1 SGHRS, CDR2 YFSETQ. CDR3 nucleotides: TGCGCCAGCAGCCCCCGGGACTCCGTCACAGATACGCAGTATTTT. Translation: CASSPRDSVTDTQYF.

The chain is built from TRBV7-6 and TRBJ2-1; D perhaps matches TRBD2 (6 bases). The CDR3 has 14 amino acids. V lost 5 bases, J lost 5 bases, and 13 bases lay in between. Per the germline V gene, CDR1 is SGHVS and CDR2 is FNYEAQ. The CDR3 DNA is TGTGCCAGCAGCCCCGGACTAAATAACAATGAGCAGTTCTTC. It yields the protein CASSPGLNNNEQFF.